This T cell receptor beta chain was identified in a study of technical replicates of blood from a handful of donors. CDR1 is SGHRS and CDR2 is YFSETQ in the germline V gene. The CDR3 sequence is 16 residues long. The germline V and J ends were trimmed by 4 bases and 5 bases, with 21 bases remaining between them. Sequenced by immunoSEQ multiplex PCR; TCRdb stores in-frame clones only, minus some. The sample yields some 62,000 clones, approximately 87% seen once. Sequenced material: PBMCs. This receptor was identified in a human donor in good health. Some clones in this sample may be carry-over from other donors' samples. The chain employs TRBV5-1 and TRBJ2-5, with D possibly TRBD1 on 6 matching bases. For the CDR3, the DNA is TGCGCCAGCAGCCACCCGGACAGTGAGTACCCTGAGACCCAGTACTTC. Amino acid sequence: CASSHPDSEYPETQYF.